The entry below gives a single TCR beta chain sequence along with its context. Antigen specificity is unknown. The CDR3 extends over 16 amino acids. Germline CDR1 and CDR2: MDHEN and SYDVKM. The J segment lost 2 bases and the V segment lost 5 bases, leaving 6 bases of the junction unmatched. The data were obtained in a study of a mutant IDH1 vaccine in newly diagnosed glioma. Study summary: Sex distribution of treated patients was approximately 60% male and around 38% female; mean age was around 40 years. Most patients had radiochemotherapy with temozolomide before enrollment; others had one alone.

Method: immunoSEQ multiplex PCR; TCRdb's copy keeps in-frame clones and lacks some. This sample yields about 16,000 clones, of which about 95% are seen a single time; more than 3.5% belongs to the top ten. Time point of the sample: baseline, week 1 (first vaccination visit). As to treatment: pre-vaccination baseline after standard-of-care therapy. Whole-study findings and limits: The study observed vaccine-induced immune responses in roughly 95% of patients.

The sequencing used peripheral blood mononuclear cells (PBMCs), collected from a glioma patient treated with radiotherapy, temozolomide or both. The receptor was isolated from a woman between 18 and 29 years old with glioma. Some clones in this sample may be carry-over from other donors' samples. The chain combines TRBV28 with TRBJ2-7, with TRBD2 matching 13 bases. The CDR3 DNA reads as TGTGCCAGCAGTCACCCGGGACTAGCGGGAACCTACGAGCAGTACTTC. This encodes CASSHPGLAGTYEQYF.